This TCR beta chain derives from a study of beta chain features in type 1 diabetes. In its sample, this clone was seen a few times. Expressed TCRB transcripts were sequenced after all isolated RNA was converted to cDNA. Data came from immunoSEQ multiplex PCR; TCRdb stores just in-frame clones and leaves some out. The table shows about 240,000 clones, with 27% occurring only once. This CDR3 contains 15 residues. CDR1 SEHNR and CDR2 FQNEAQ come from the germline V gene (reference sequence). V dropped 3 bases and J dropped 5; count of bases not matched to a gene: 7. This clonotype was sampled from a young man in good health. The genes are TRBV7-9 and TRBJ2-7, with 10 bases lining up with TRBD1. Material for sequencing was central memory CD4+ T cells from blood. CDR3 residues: CASSFGTGDLNEQYF. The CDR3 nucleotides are TGTGCCAGCAGCTTCGGGACAGGGGACCTTAACGAGCAGTACTTC.